What follows describes a single T cell receptor beta chain. The junction had 2 bases not matched to a gene; V was cut back by 5 bases and J by 3 bases. The CDR3 has 15 residues. Per germline, CDR1 SNHLY and CDR2 FYNNEI. Data came from immunoSEQ multiplex PCR; TCRdb stores just in-frame clones and leaves some out. There are roughly 260,000 clones in the sample; less than 90% occur only once, and less than 5% lies in the top ten. This entry comes from a study of blood T cell repertoires in COVID-19. Across the study: Samples representing acute and convalescent COVID-19 were sourced from the United States, Italy and Spain. T cells, B-cell-depleted T cells, or PBMCs supplied cDNA or gDNA.

This sequence was found in a man aged 60-69 years who had recovered from COVID-19. J is TRBJ2-2 and V is TRBV2, with 11 bases that match TRBD2. Sequencing used peripheral blood. The CDR3 DNA sequence: TGTGCCAGCAGTCTAGCGGGGGGCCACACCGGGGAGCTGTTTTTT. Translating gives CASSLAGGHTGELFF.